The 17 T cell receptor beta chains below all came from one sample that was sequenced in a study of Graves' ophthalmopathy and Graves' hyperthyroidism. The study amplified TCR beta CDR3 regions using RNA transcripts. HTBI-primed RT-PCR formed the first round, and a multiplex PCR formed the second. One entry per CDR3 protein results from TCRdb running MiXCR on the multiplex PCR reads. The repertoire includes 900,000 to 1,200,000 distinct CDR3 sequences, approximately 35% of them detected once, and 11% sits in the top ten. Material for sequencing was peripheral blood or thyroid tissue (not recorded which). The receptors stem from an adult man with Graves' hyperthyroidism.

With respect to this clonotype: One junction end disagrees with the germline gene, perhaps due to a read error. V and J are TRBV4-1 and TRBJ2-2; 13 positions agree with TRBD2. The germline CDR1 and CDR2 sequences are MGHRA and YSYEKL. CDR3 length equals 18 residues. The CDR3 reads CASSPFPGLAGVTGELFF. DNA of the CDR3: TGTGCCAGCAGTCCATTCCCCGGACTAGCGGGAGTAACCGGGGAGCTGTTTTTT.

As to this clonotype: One base away lies a much larger clone, so this may be a sequencing read error. This sequence joins TRBV2 and TRBJ2-7; possibly TRBD2 for D (6 bases). CDR3 length: 11 residues. Germline V lookup: CDR1 SNHLY, CDR2 FYNNEI. This CDR3 reads CASRPDYEQHF. The CDR3 nucleotides are TGTGCCAGCAGGCCGGACTACGAGCAGCACTTC.

This chain uses TRBV29-1 with TRBJ1-2; the D gene is possibly TRBD1 (6 bases). The V end lost 8 bases, the J end lost 4 bases, and 14 bases lay between the germline ends. CDR3 length equals 12 residues. Germline CDR1 SQVTM, CDR2 ANQGSEA. DNA for the CDR3: TGCAGCCCAGCGGGGGGCGGCTATGGCTACACCTTC. This codes for CSPAGGGYGYTF.

This sequence joins TRBV10-3 and TRBJ2-7; a possible D gene is TRBD1 (6 bases). The CDR3 contains 15 residues. Germline assignment: CDR1 ENHRY and CDR2 SYGVKD. The germline V and J ends were trimmed by 10 bases and 2 bases, with 21 bases remaining between them. The CDR3 region is CASRTAGTLTYEQYF. In nucleotides, the CDR3 is TGTGCCAGCAGAACCGCCGGGACACTGACCTACGAGCAGTACTTC.

Remarks on this clonotype: At one end, the junction sequence differs from germline, possibly due to a read error. The chain links TRBV11-2 to TRBJ2-7; 7 positions match TRBD2. Germline values: CDR1 SGHAT, CDR2 FQNNGV. The CDR3 length is 15 residues. As DNA, the CDR3 is TGCGCCAGCAGCTTAAAGCGGGACCGCGCCTACGAGCAGTACTTC. This sequence encodes CASSLKRDRAYEQYF.

This clonotype was observed at least ten times. V is TRBV7-9 and J is TRBJ2-5; D unclear. V was cut by 4 bases and J by 8 bases, with 11 bases left in between. The CDR3 sequence is 12 residues long. Germline CDR1 SEHNR, CDR2 FQNEAQ (reference sequence). In nucleotides, the CDR3 is TGTGCCAGCAGCTCCCCCGGCGATACCCAGTACTTC. This sequence encodes CASSSPGDTQYF.

This clonotype was seen only a few times. The V and J genes are TRBV20-1 and TRBJ2-7; TRBD1 aligns across 8 bases. Germline CDR1 is DFQATT and CDR2 is SNEGSKA (reference sequence). There are 13 residues in the CDR3. V lost 5 bases and J lost 2; bases outside the gene matches: 5. The CDR3 sequence: CSAPRQGTYEQYF. CDR3 nucleotide sequence: TGCAGTGCTCCACGACAGGGGACCTACGAGCAGTACTTC.

This clonotype appeared a few times. The gene calls are TRBV5-1 and TRBJ2-7; TRBD2 is a possible D gene (5 bases). CDR1 and CDR2 (germline): SGHRS, YFSETQ. The ends were cut back, 4 bases at V and 2 bases at J, with 10 bases in the middle. The CDR3 runs to 13 residues. This CDR3 is CASSQSGTYEQYF. The DNA of the CDR3 is TGCGCCAGCAGCCAAAGCGGAACCTACGAGCAGTACTTC.

This chain connects TRBV15 to TRBJ1-6, with a possible D match to TRBD1 (5 bases). The CDR3 is made up of 15 amino acids. Germline V gene sequence: CDR1 LNHNV, CDR2 YYDKDF (reference sequence). Deletions cut 1 base from V and 9 bases from J, with 13 bases between. The CDR3 is CATSRVGGRGSPLHF. The DNA of the CDR3 is TGTGCCACCAGCAGAGTCGGGGGACGAGGTTCACCCCTCCACTTT.

This clonotype was recorded once. The chain couples TRBV12-5 to TRBJ2-5; D is uncertain. Germline V gene data show CDR1 as LGHNT and CDR2 as FRNRAP. This CDR3 has 14 residues. CDR3 sequence (DNA): TGTGCCAGCAGTTTAGAGGTTTACCAAGAGACCCAGTACTTC. This gives the protein CASSLEVYQETQYF.

The rearrangement joins TRBV7-2 to TRBJ2-2, with 8 nucleotides matching TRBD1. The CDR3 extends over 15 amino acids. Germline V gene sequence: CDR1 SGHTA, CDR2 FQGNSA. V was clipped by 5 bases and J by 4 bases; unmatched bases: 6. In DNA form, the CDR3 reads TGTGCCAGCAGCCCGGGACAGGTGGTCACCGGGGAGCTGTTTTTT. Protein product: CASSPGQVVTGELFF.

The chain recombines TRBV25-1 with TRBJ2-6; unclear D gene. This CDR3 is 19 amino acids long. Germline V CDR1 and CDR2: MGHDK, SYGVNS. Trimming cost V 8 bases and J 2 bases, with 25 bases left between them. The CDR3 region is CASSPRSDGSLAGANVLTF. CDR3 DNA sequence: TGTGCCAGCTCACCTCGATCGGACGGATCTCTTGCTGGGGCCAACGTCCTGACTTTC.

This clonotype was detected ten times or more. The chain joins TRBV7-6 to TRBJ1-3; TRBD1 agrees at 8 bases. Unmatched junction bases numbered 11, after V lost 5 bases and J lost 5 bases. This CDR3 comprises 16 residues. The germline V gene encodes CDR1 SGHVS and CDR2 FNYEAQ. CDR3 bases: TGTGCCAGCAGCCCGAGACAGGGGCCGCTGCGAAACACCATATATTTT. Encoded protein: CASSPRQGPLRNTIYF.

This clonotype was recorded only once. The rearrangement links TRBV24-1 to TRBJ1-1, with no clear D. The V gene's germline CDR1 is KGHDR and CDR2 SFDVKD. Trimming removed 4 bases at V and 9 bases at J, with 5 bases between. The CDR3 is 10 residues long. DNA of the CDR3: TGTGCCACCAGTGAAGGTAAAGCTTTCTTT. Amino acid sequence: CATSEGKAFF.

With regard to this clonotype: A clone one base away is much larger, so this may be a read error. This chain joins TRBV2 and TRBJ1-5; D is unclear. Trimming took 2 bases from V and 10 from J, leaving 6 bases between them. This CDR3 has 11 amino acids. Germline V lookup: CDR1 SNHLY, CDR2 FYNNEI. The CDR3 is CASSEFHPQHF. In DNA form, the CDR3 reads TGTGCCAGCAGTGAATTCCATCCCCAGCATTTT.

This clonotype was counted ten times or more. The gene calls are TRBV2 and TRBJ2-7; the match to TRBD1 covers 8 bases. The CDR3 is 15 residues long. Germline lookup yields CDR1 SNHLY and CDR2 FYNNEI. V shed 3 bases and J 5 bases; nucleotides not matched to a gene: 9. The CDR3 DNA is TGTGCCAGCAGTGAGACAGGGGTCGGAGGTGACGAGCAGTACTTC. It is translated as CASSETGVGGDEQYF.

This clonotype was counted at least ten times. The rearrangement links TRBV4-3 to TRBJ2-7; tentative D call: TRBD2 (5 bases). V lost 4 bases and J lost 7, with 14 bases in between. Germline V lookup: CDR1 LGHNA, CDR2 YSLEER. This CDR3 contains 13 residues. The CDR3 protein is CASSRIGMGEQYF. CDR3 DNA sequence: TGCGCCAGCAGCCGGATCGGGATGGGTGAGCAGTACTTC.